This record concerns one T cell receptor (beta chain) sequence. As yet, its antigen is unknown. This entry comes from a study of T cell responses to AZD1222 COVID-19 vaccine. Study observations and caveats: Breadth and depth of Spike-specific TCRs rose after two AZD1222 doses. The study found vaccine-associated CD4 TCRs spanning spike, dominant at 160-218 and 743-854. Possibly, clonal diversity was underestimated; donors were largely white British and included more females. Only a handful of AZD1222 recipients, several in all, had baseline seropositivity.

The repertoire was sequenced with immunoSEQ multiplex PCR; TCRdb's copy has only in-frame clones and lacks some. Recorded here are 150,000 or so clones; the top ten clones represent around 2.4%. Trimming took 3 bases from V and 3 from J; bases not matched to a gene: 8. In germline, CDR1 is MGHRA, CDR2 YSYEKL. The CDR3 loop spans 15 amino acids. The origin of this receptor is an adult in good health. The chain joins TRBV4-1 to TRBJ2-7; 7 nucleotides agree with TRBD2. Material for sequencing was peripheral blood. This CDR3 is CASSHFGEGNYEQYF. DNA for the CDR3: TGCGCCAGCAGCCACTTCGGGGAGGGAAACTACGAGCAGTACTTC.